This TCR beta chain was sequenced for a study of response to subunit inactivated influenza vaccine. This clonotype was observed a few times. Antigen specificity is unknown. Study-wide points: The study's authors posited that every seasonal influenza vaccination enlists few new T cells.

TCRdb re-called the RT-PCR reads through MiXCR, storing one row per CDR3 protein. The sample carries about 530,000 distinct CDR3 sequences, approximately 12% recorded once. CDR1 and CDR2 (germline): DFQATT, SNEGSKA (reference sequence). Unmatched junction bases numbered 13, after V lost 6 bases and J lost 5 bases. The CDR3 has 14 amino acids. This receptor was identified in a man in his fifties or sixties who received an inactivated influenza vaccine. The source material was PBMCs from blood, sampled on the day of vaccination. The chain links TRBV20-1 to TRBJ2-7; 7 nucleotides match TRBD1. The CDR3 nucleotides are TGCAGTGCGCAAGGACAGGCGATGGGGAACGAGCAGTACTTC. It translates to CSAQGQAMGNEQYF.